One T cell receptor beta chain is described in this entry. Its antigen is not yet known. No quality values exist for individual bases; no much larger clone is one base distant. TCR CDR3 regions were amplified from genomic DNA by multiplex PCR using the deep immunoSEQ assay. Extracted genomic DNA from each cell subset was distributed evenly across all wells of several immunoSEQ 96-well plates, and each plate was treated as a replicate. For sorted subsets, about 220 ng of genomic DNA, equivalent to tens of thousands of T cell genomes, went into each replicate PCR. Purified libraries were quantified with a Qubit 3.0 fluorometer, sized on a Bioanalyzer 2100, and re-quantified with the KAPA Library Quantification kit. Every immunoSEQ 96-well plate was sequenced on a dedicated single-read 150-cycle Illumina NextSeq 550 flow cell. On the study's bioinformatics: Because the immunoSEQ output held only junctional sequences and lacked quality scores, the filtering could not match the filtering applied to full-length reads. To assign V/J genes and CDR3, sequences were annotated against IMGT germline references using PyIR, a Python wrapper for IgBLAST v1.9. Reads with weak V/J assignments (E-value above 1e-6), missing CDR3, stop codons, out-of-frame junctions, or ambiguous translated residues were removed. V3J clonotypes were defined by identical inferred V gene, J gene, and CDR3 amino acid sequence. The percentage overlap between two repertoires was calculated by dividing the number of shared unique clonotypes by the size of the smaller repertoire. Richness of each repertoire was evaluated using RTK rarefaction, the Chao1 estimator, and Recon v2.1 estimates of unobserved clonotypes. Generation probabilities for all TCRbeta clonotypes obtained by the gDNA method from a handful of donors were computed using OLGA. TCRdb holds this immuneACCESS table with in-frame rearrangements only. Some clones are missing; in checked studies, unresolved V genes explain under half, and the rest has no known cause. V and J calls and clone size are given by that table; D and trimming were obtained from the DNA. This sample is represented by about 1.1 million clones; 60% to 85% of them were singletons. The top ten clones comprise 0.7% to 0.95% of the sample.

This entry is derived from a study of shared clonotypes between healthy human individuals (dated by TCRdb to between 2020 and 2021). In terms of the full investigation: The cohort included three men and a couple of women between 18 and 49 years of age. Different laboratories and diverse techniques were used to prepare libraries and sequence TCR repertoires, to increase sequencing depth and limit assay-specific biases. Leukapheresis yielded between about 0.94 and 9 billion PBMCs per donor. To estimate repertoire size and how much clonotypes are shared between individuals, the study performed deep sequencing of blood TCR repertoires from roughly five healthy adults. Per donor, three plates each were used for CD4 naive and CD4 memory, two for CD8 naive, and one for CD8 memory.

The germline V gene supplies CDR1 SQVTM and CDR2 ANQGSEA. The CDR3 runs 14 amino acids, cysteine and phenylalanine included. Only the CDR3 DNA is retained, 42 bases long and in frame from the first base. V lost 3 bases and J lost 0 bases; the stretch between them is 9 bases long. Study-level results and caveats: Pairwise subsampling indicated that sequencing depth was expected to affect the degree of clonotype sharing among donors. Rarefaction of sorted-subset datasets indicated incomplete sequencing despite the large sequencing depth. Around 5.4% of naive CD4, roughly 3.5% of naive CD8, approximately 2.2% of memory CD4, and around 0.4% of memory CD8 clonotypes were shared across several donors. Naive subsets generally had larger estimated clonotype richness than memory subsets did. Sampling was limited to blood, and TCR repertoires in tissue likely differ from TCR repertoires in blood. Compared with non-shared clonotypes, the clonotypes found in all four sorted-subset donors had higher generation probabilities. Because the study included only a small number of donors, the genetic and exposure-history diversity represented was limited.

The donors were healthy, HIV-negative adults who had no recently reported acute infections or vaccinations. Only Caucasian adults living in Nashville, Tennessee, USA were represented among the donors. CD4+ T cells were enriched through magnetic negative selection, after which naive cells were positively selected on CD45RA and the remaining negative fraction served as the memory subset. Blood was collected by leukapheresis, and PBMCs were isolated by Ficoll-Histopaque density gradient centrifugation and then cryopreserved in liquid nitrogen vapor phase. Analytical flow cytometry was used to check the purity and quantity of every magnetically sorted T cell population. Genomic DNA was isolated from every sorted fraction and measured by UV absorbance on a Nanodrop 2000c.

The sequence was collected from a man between 18 and 35 years old in good health. Some clones in this sample may be carry-over from other donors' samples. The chain is assembled from TRBV29-1 and TRBJ2-1; a confident D gene designation cannot be given. Sequenced input: memory CD4+ T cells from PBMCs. The sample's cell subset or site label, in plain terms: CD45RA-negative fraction. In nucleotide form, the sequence is TGCAGCGTTGATAAGGGTAGCTCCTACAATGAGCAGTTCTTC. This is translated as CSVDKGSSYNEQFF.